The next 11 T cell receptor beta chains were all read from a single sample in a study of cytomegalovirus exposure and HLA in healthy donors. Some clones are missing from TCRdb's copy, which holds only in-frame ones; the method was immunoSEQ multiplex PCR. Of 250,000 to 400,000 clones in the sample, about nine tenths were seen once. The sample consisted of PBMCs. Receptors originate from a woman aged 25 to 39 in good health and CMV-seropositive.

The rearrangement links TRBV6-1 to TRBJ2-7; 8 nucleotides align to TRBD2. Trimming cost V 1 base and J 2 bases; bases outside gene matches: 1. The CDR3 is 14 amino acids. Germline assignment: CDR1 MNHNS and CDR2 SASEGT. CDR3 bases: TGTGCCAGCAGTGAAGTTAGCGGGACCTACGAGCAGTACTTC. Translation: CASSEVSGTYEQYF.

The sample holds a few counts of this clone. V is TRBV28 and J is TRBJ1-5; TRBD1 matches at 9 bases. J was trimmed by 3 bases and V by 3 bases; bases with no gene match: 3. The CDR3 covers 15 residues. The germline CDR1 and CDR2 sequences are MDHEN and SYDVKM. The CDR3 DNA is TGTGCCAGCAGTTTTGGGACAGGGTTCAATCAGCCCCAGCATTTT. It translates to CASSFGTGFNQPQHF.

In its sample, this clone was seen a few times. The J gene is TRBJ1-1, the V gene TRBV30, with 9 bases identical to TRBD1. V was pared by 2 bases and J by 4 bases, with 5 bases of the junction left unmatched. CDR1 and CDR2 (germline): GTSNPN, SVGIG (reference sequence). The CDR3 spans 14 residues. The CDR3 DNA is TGTGCCTGGAGTAGGACAGGGGTTGGCACTGAAGCTTTCTTT. Translating it yields CAWSRTGVGTEAFF.

The chain uses TRBV6-5 and TRBJ2-7; 7 nucleotides align to TRBD1. Germline lookup yields CDR1 MNHEY and CDR2 SVGAGI. This CDR3 has 15 amino acids. V gave up 0 bases and J gave up 1 base; unmatched junction bases: 3. The CDR3 nucleotides are TGTGCCAGCAGTTACTCGACGGGACAGTCCTACGAGCAGTACTTC. The encoded protein is CASSYSTGQSYEQYF.

The chain combines TRBV2 with TRBJ1-4; D remains unclear. This CDR3 has 13 residues. The ends were cut back, 0 bases at V and 7 bases at J, with 6 bases in the middle. Per the germline V gene, CDR1 is SNHLY and CDR2 is FYNNEI. The chain's CDR3 is CASSEALPEKLFF. CDR3 DNA sequence: TGTGCCAGCAGTGAAGCGCTTCCTGAAAAACTGTTTTTT. Looking up the rest from reference TRBV2 and TRBJ1-4 gives the full variable domain: EPEVTQTPSHQVTQMGQEVILRCVPISNHLYFYWYRQILGQKVEFLVSFYNNEISEKSEIFDDQFSVERPDGSNFTLKIRSTKLEDSAMYFCASSEALPEKLFFGSGTQLSVL.

This clone was counted once. The junction differs from germline at one of its ends, possibly a read error. The rearrangement links TRBV2 to TRBJ2-3; 8 bases match TRBD2. The CDR3 loop spans 16 amino acids. CDR1 and CDR2 from the germline V gene are SNHLY and FYNNEI. CDR3 sequence (DNA): TGTGCCAGCAGTCAAGCGAGAAGCGGGAGTGCGGGTACGCAGTATTTT. Residues: CASSQARSGSAGTQYF.

V is TRBV7-2 and J is TRBJ1-1; tentatively, D is TRBD1 (5 bases). The CDR3 spans 14 residues. Trimming left V 0 bases short and J 2 bases short, with 7 bases between. Germline V CDR1 and CDR2: SGHTA, FQGNSA. Here the CDR3 DNA reads TGTGCCAGCAGCTTAGCCAGGGCTAACACTGAAGCTTTCTTT. Translated: CASSLARANTEAFF.

The chain carries TRBV6-5 and TRBJ1-2; TRBD1 agrees at 9 bases. Germline CDR1 is MNHEY and CDR2 is SVGAGI. This CDR3 has 13 residues. V lost 6 bases to trimming and J lost 6 bases; unmatched junction nucleotides: 5. The CDR3, as DNA: TGTGCCAGCAGCCCCGGACAGGGGAATGGCTACACCTTC. Translating it yields CASSPGQGNGYTF.

The chain is built from TRBV28 and TRBJ2-7; 8 nucleotides agree with TRBD2. The CDR3 totals 14 residues. J lost 2 bases, V lost 6 bases, and 6 bases had no gene match. Germline values: CDR1 MDHEN, CDR2 SYDVKM. The CDR3 DNA sequence: TGTGCCAGCAGCATACTAGCGGCTACCTACGAGCAGTACTTC. Translating it yields CASSILAATYEQYF.

The gene calls are TRBV14 and TRBJ1-4, with D possibly being TRBD1 (6 bases). The CDR3 loop spans 17 amino acids. Trimming removed 0 bases at V and 6 bases at J, with 17 bases between. Germline lookup yields CDR1 SGHDN and CDR2 FVKESK. CDR3 sequence reads: CASSQDPSGVVHEKLFF. Here the CDR3 DNA reads TGTGCCAGCAGCCAAGATCCCTCAGGGGTAGTGCATGAAAAACTGTTTTTT.

The chain links TRBV11-2 to TRBJ2-7; D perhaps matches TRBD1 (5 bases). The V gene's germline CDR1 is SGHAT and CDR2 FQNNGV. V was trimmed by 1 base and J by 3 bases, leaving 7 bases between them. The CDR3 loop spans 13 amino acids. The CDR3 coding sequence is TGTGCCAGCAGCTTAGCCCAGGGCTACGAGCAGTACTTC. Residues: CASSLAQGYEQYF.